The T cell receptor (beta chain) described here comes from a study of blood T cell repertoires in COVID-19. At the level of the study: Acute-phase and convalescent COVID-19 samples originated in the United States, Italy and Spain. Nucleic acid was either cDNA or gDNA, and it came from T cells, B-cell-depleted T cells, or PBMCs.

In the original processing: Scientists estimated how many nucleated cells there were by amplifying reference gene primers. Sequencing used immunoSEQ multiplex PCR; TCRdb keeps in-frame clones, though not all of them. The V and J calls and the clone size are those of that table, but D and trimming were determined from the DNA. The sample carries just over 90,000 clones, 70% to 85% recorded once. There are 12 residues in the CDR3. Germline V gene sequence: CDR1 SNHLY, CDR2 FYNNEI. V was shortened by 8 bases and J by 9 bases, with 11 bases between the two germline ends. This TCR was recovered from a man between 65 and 79 years old with acute or convalescent COVID-19. The chain combines TRBV2 with TRBJ1-6; D is unclear. What was sequenced was peripheral blood. For the CDR3, the DNA is TGTGCCAGCTGCGTTACGGGTTCACCCCTCCACTTT. This codes for CASCVTGSPLHF.